The 9 T cell receptor beta chains below were found in one sample sequenced in a study of blood T cell repertoires in COVID-19 (dated by TCRdb to about 2020). Library generation was performed with the immunoSEQ multiplex PCR assay. What TCRdb holds here is the immuneACCESS table cut down to in-frame rearrangements. Part of the clones is not present; checked against another copy, under half of the missing clones reflect an unresolved V gene, and the others are unexplained. The sample profile shows some 190,000 clones; about 84% of them were found once. The ten largest account for approximately 4.6% of the sample. The sample comprised PBMCs or T cells enriched from blood (not recorded which). The receptors derive from a man younger than 45 with acute COVID-19.

The gene calls are TRBV15 and TRBJ2-1, with no clear D. The CDR3 runs to 11 residues. V lost 6 bases, J lost 6 bases, and 6 bases lay in between. In germline, CDR1 is LNHNV, CDR2 YYDKDF (reference sequence). CDR3 amino acids: CATRSSNEQFF. The CDR3 nucleotides read TGTGCCACCAGGAGTAGCAATGAGCAGTTCTTC.

This clone showed up just once. This chain links TRBV4-2 with TRBJ1-2; 11 bases fit TRBD1. The CDR3 spans 16 residues. From germline, CDR1 is LGHNA and CDR2 YNFKEQ. The trim removed 0 bases at V and 6 bases at J, leaving 6 bases unmatched. The CDR3 DNA reads TGTGCCAGCAGCCAAGATTTTAGGGACAGGGGGGATGGCTACACCTTC. Protein sequence: CASSQDFRDRGDGYTF.

The CDR3 reads CAIAEVNTEAFF. In nucleotides, the CDR3 is TGTGCCATCGCAGAGGTGAACACTGAAGCTTTCTTT. The chain has TRBV10-3 and TRBJ1-1; D gene unclear. There are 12 residues in the CDR3. V dropped 8 bases and J dropped 0 bases, with 7 bases sitting between them. The germline gives CDR1 ENHRY, CDR2 SYGVKD.

This sequence joins TRBV3-1 (or the pseudogene TRBV3-2) and TRBJ2-5; possible D gene TRBD1, 6 bases. Germline V gives CDR1 LGHDT, CDR2 YNNKEL (reference sequence). CDR3 size: 13 residues. Trimming left V 2 bases short and J 5 bases short, with 9 bases between. Written as DNA, the CDR3 is TGTGCCAGCAGCCAATTAAGGGGGGAGACCCAGTACTTC. Translated, it gives CASSQLRGETQYF.

As for this clone: This sample also contains other DNA sequences that code for the same CDR3. The chain joins TRBV6-5 to TRBJ1-6; D unresolved. V lost 4 bases, J lost 6 bases, and 4 bases lay in between. CDR1 is MNHEY, CDR2 SVGAGI, per germline. The CDR3 has 12 residues. CDR3 nucleotide sequence: TGTGCCAGCAGTTCCGTTAATTCACCCCTCCACTTT. Amino acids: CASSSVNSPLHF.

The CDR3 DNA sequence: TGTGCCAGTAGTATTGATGCGGACTACACTGAAGCTTTCTTT. This translates into CASSIDADYTEAFF. This sequence joins TRBV19 and TRBJ1-1, with D unclear. The CDR3 consists of 14 residues. The ends were cut back, 3 bases at V and 3 bases at J, with 11 bases in the middle. Germline CDR1 and CDR2: LNHDA and SQIVND (reference sequence).

In nucleotides, the CDR3 is TGTGCCAGCGGGGGGGGAGGAGGCTATGGCTACACCTTC. It translates to CASGGGGGYGYTF. V is TRBV7-9 and J is TRBJ1-2; D perhaps matches TRBD1 (5 bases). V lost 8 bases and J 4 bases, leaving 14 bases between the germline ends. The CDR3 covers 13 residues. The germline CDR1 and CDR2 sequences are SEHNR and FQNEAQ (reference sequence).

This clone has only one observation. The V call is TRBV2, the J call TRBJ2-7, with D possibly matching TRBD2 (6 bases). Looked up from germline, CDR1 is SNHLY and CDR2 is FYNNEI. The CDR3 sequence is 13 residues long. V was shortened by 7 bases and J by 1 base, with 11 bases between the two germline ends. For the CDR3, the DNA is TGTGCCAGCATGGGGAGGAATTCCTACGAGCAGTACTTC. Amino acids: CASMGRNSYEQYF.

The V and J genes are TRBV18 and TRBJ2-1, with D perhaps TRBD2 (6 bases). V was trimmed by 0 bases and J by 11 bases, leaving 8 bases between them. The CDR3 has 12 residues. Germline CDR1 and CDR2: KGHSH and LQKENI. The CDR3 region has the DNA TGTGCCAGCTCACCACCTAGCGGCCAGCAGTTCTTC. Translating it yields CASSPPSGQQFF.